This paragraph reports one TCR beta chain. The antigen remains undetermined. The data are from a study of shared clonotypes between healthy human individuals. The wider study: Aged between 18 and 49, the donors were two women and three men. Findings and limits, study-wide: The study's rarefaction showed incomplete sorted-subset sequencing despite large depth.

Healthy HIV-negative adults with no recent acute infections or vaccinations were recruited as donors. Authors' data handling: Junction-only sequences without quality scores came from ImmunoSEQ, so filtering differed. The table came from immunoSEQ multiplex PCR; TCRdb's copy has only in-frame clones and leaves some out. V and J calls plus clone size are reproduced from that table; the DNA served to infer D and trimming. The sample lists over a million clones, about 84% occurring once. The sequence came from a man aged 18 to 29 in good health. Some clones in this sample may be carry-over from other donors' samples. The sample consisted of memory CD4+ T cells from PBMCs. Regarding subset: CD45RA-negative fraction.

DNA of the CDR3: TGCGCCAGCAGCTTGGCGGACAGCCAGACAGAAGCTTTCTTT. Translated: CASSLADSQTEAFF. V gene TRBV5-1 combines with J gene TRBJ1-1; a possible D gene is TRBD1 (6 bases). V lost 0 bases and J 8 bases, leaving 14 bases between the germline ends. The germline gives CDR1 SGHRS, CDR2 YFSETQ. This CDR3 region has 14 residues.